This T cell receptor (beta chain) was observed in a study of T cells in Graves' hyperthyroidism and ophthalmopathy. Study outcomes and limitations: Stable hyperthyroidism was separated from ophthalmopathy by a model based on 13 V-J features.

Germline V CDR1 and CDR2: SEHNR, FQNEAQ (reference sequence). The CDR3 is made up of 17 amino acids. With 0 bases clipped from V and 2 bases from J, the junction kept 2 bases outside the gene matches. The CDR3 regions of TCR beta were amplified from RNA transcripts. Researchers ran a first-round RT-PCR on the TCR CDR3 using the HTBI primer set. TCRdb independently ran MiXCR on the multiplex PCR reads; one entry per CDR3 protein. The table lists hundreds of thousands of distinct CDR3 sequences, 13% of them singletons. Not enrolled were patients with uncontrolled infection, other autoimmune disease, pregnancy or lactation. In this sample, this clonotype turned up many times. Its specificity is not known.

The gene calls are TRBV7-9 and TRBJ2-1; 12 positions agree with TRBD2. The receptor was isolated from a young woman with Graves' hyperthyroidism. Source material: blood. CDR3 coding DNA: TGTGCCAGCAGCTTAGCGAGGACTAGCGGGGCCTACAATGAGCAGTTCTTC. Its translation: CASSLARTSGAYNEQFF. Complete variable domain (other parts from reference TRBV7-9 and TRBJ2-1): DTGVSQNPRHKITKRGQNVTFRCDPISEHNRLYWYRQTLGQGPEFLTYFQNEAQLEKSRLLSDRFSAERPKGSFSTLEIQRTEQGDSAMYLCASSLARTSGAYNEQFFGPGTRLTVL.